The clone carrying this TCR beta chain was seen a handful of times. Its antigen is currently unknown. This sample was taken from a study of cytomegalovirus exposure and HLA in healthy donors. Study-wide points: It was only CMV serostatus that was available as immune exposure information.

Primers for the PCR totalled 60 Vbeta and 13 Jbeta. This table comes from immunoSEQ multiplex PCR, and its TCRdb copy is limited to in-frame clones, with some not included. This sample has approximately 270,000 clones, with over 70% found just once. This CDR3 contains 19 residues. Germline V gives CDR1 KGHSH, CDR2 LQKENI. Trimming removed 2 bases from V and 0 bases from J; junction bases left unmatched: 10. The clonotype was recovered from a girl aged 2 to 9 in good health and CMV-seronegative. The chain carries TRBV18 and TRBJ2-1; 10 bases match TRBD2. Material: PBMCs. The CDR3 coding sequence is TGTGCCAGCTCACCATCACGGATGGCTAGCGGGGGCTCCTACAATGAGCAGTTCTTC. Translation: CASSPSRMASGGSYNEQFF.